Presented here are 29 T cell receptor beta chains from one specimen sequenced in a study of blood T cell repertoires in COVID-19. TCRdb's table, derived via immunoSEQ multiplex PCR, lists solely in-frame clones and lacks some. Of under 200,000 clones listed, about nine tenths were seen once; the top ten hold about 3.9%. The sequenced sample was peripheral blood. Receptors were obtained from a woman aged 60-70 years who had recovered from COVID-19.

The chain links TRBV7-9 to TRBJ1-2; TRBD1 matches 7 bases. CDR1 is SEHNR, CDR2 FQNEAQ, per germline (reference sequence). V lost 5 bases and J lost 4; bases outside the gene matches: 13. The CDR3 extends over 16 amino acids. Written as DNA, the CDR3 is TGTGCCAGCAGCGGCCGGGGGACAGTTAAGGGCTATGGCTACACCTTC. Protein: CASSGRGTVKGYGYTF.

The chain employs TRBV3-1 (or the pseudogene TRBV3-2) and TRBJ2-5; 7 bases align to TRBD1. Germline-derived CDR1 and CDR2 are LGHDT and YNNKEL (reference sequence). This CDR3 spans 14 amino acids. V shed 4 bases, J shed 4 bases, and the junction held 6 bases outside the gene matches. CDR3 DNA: TGTGCCAGCAGCCGAGTGGCAGGGGGAGAGACCCAGTACTTC. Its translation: CASSRVAGGETQYF.

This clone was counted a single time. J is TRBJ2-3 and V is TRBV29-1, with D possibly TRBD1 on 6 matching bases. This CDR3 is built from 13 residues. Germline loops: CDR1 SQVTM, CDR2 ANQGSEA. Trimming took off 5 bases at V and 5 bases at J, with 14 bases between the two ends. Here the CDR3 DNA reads TGCAGCGTTCGTACTGGGGGCCAAGATACGCAGTATTTT. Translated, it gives CSVRTGGQDTQYF.

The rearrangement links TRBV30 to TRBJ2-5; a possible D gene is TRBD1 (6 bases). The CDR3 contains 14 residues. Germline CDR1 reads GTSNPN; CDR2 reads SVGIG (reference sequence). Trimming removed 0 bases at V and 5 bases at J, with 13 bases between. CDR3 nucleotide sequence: TGTGCCTGGAGTGTTGGGACACCCTTTGAGACCCAGTACTTC. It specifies CAWSVGTPFETQYF.

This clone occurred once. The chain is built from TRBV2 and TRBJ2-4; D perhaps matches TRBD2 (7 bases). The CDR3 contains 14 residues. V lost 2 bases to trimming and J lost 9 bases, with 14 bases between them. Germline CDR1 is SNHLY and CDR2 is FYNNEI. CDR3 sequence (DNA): TGTGCCAGCAGTGAACAGGGAAGGGGGGGCATTCAGTACTTC. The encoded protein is CASSEQGRGGIQYF.

The DNA for the CDR3 is TGTGCCAGCAGTTACTCATCGGGGGGTGGTCAGCCCCAGCATTTT. It is translated as CASSYSSGGGQPQHF. The chain recombines TRBV6-5 with TRBJ1-5; TRBD1 is a possible D gene (5 bases). Deletions cut 0 bases from V and 6 bases from J, with 12 bases between. Germline V gives CDR1 MNHEY, CDR2 SVGAGI. There are 15 residues in the CDR3.

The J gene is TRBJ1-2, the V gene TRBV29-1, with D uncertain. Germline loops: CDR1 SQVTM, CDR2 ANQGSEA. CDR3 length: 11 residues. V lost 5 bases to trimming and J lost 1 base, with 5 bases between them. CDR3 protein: CSVFNNYGYTF. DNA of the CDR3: TGCAGCGTTTTCAATAACTATGGCTACACCTTC.

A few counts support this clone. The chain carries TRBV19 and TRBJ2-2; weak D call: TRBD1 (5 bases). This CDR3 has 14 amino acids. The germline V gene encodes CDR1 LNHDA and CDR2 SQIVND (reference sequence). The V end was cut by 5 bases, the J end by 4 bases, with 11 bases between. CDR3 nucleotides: TGTGCCAGTAGTCTTACAGGTTCCACCGGGGAGCTGTTTTTT. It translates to CASSLTGSTGELFF.

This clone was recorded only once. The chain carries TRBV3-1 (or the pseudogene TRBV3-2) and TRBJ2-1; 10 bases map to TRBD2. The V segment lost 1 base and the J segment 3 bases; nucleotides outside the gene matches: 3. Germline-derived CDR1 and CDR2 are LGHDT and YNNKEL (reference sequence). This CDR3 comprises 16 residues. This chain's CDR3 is CASSQVRTSGYNEQFF. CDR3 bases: TGTGCCAGCAGCCAAGTACGGACTAGCGGCTACAATGAGCAGTTCTTC.

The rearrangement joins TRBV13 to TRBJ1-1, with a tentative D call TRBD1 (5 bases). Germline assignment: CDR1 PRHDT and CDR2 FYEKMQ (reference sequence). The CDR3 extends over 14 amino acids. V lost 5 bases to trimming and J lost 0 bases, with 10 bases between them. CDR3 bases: TGTGCCAGCAGCACGGGGGGATTGAACACTGAAGCTTTCTTT. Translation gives CASSTGGLNTEAFF.

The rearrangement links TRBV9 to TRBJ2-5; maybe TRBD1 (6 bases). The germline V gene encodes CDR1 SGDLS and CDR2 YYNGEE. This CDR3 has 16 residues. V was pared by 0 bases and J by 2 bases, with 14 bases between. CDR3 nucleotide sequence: TGTGCCAGCAGCGTAGCATCCCACGGGACACAAGAGACCCAGTACTTC. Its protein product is CASSVASHGTQETQYF.

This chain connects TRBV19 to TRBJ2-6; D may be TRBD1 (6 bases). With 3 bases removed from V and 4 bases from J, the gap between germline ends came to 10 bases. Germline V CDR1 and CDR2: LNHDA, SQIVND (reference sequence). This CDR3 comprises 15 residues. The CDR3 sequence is CASSMGAAGANVLTF. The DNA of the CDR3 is TGTGCCAGTAGTATGGGGGCTGCAGGGGCCAACGTCCTGACTTTC.

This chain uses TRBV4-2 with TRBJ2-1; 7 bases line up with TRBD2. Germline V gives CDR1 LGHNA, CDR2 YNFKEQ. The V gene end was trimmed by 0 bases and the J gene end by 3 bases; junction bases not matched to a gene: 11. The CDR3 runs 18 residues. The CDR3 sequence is CASSQESPTSSIYNEQFF. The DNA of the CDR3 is TGTGCCAGCAGCCAAGAATCCCCGACTAGCTCTATCTACAATGAGCAGTTCTTC.

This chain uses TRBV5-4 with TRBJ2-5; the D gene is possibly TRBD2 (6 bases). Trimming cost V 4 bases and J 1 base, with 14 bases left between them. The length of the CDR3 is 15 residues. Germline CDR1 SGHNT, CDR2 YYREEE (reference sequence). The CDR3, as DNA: TGTGCCAGCAGCCCGGAGGAGGGTGGCCAAGAGACCCAGTACTTC. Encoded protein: CASSPEEGGQETQYF.

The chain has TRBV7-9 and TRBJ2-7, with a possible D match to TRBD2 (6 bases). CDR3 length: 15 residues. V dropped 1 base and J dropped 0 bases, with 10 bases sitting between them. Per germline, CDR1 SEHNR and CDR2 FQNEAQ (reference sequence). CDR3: CASSLGVGGSYEQYF. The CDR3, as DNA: TGTGCCAGCAGCTTAGGAGTCGGGGGCTCCTACGAGCAGTACTTC.

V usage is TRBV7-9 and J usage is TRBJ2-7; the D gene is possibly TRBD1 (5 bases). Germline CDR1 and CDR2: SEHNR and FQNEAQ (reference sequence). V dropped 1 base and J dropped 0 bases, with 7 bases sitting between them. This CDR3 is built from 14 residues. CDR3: CASSLEGDSYEQYF. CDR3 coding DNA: TGTGCCAGCAGCTTAGAAGGGGACTCCTACGAGCAGTACTTC.

This CDR3 reads CASSFTGRDTEAFF. The CDR3, as DNA: TGCGCCAGCAGCTTCACAGGGAGGGACACTGAAGCTTTCTTT. The chain combines TRBV5-1 with TRBJ1-1, with D perhaps TRBD1 (6 bases). In germline, CDR1 is SGHRS, CDR2 YFSETQ. V lost 2 bases and J 3 bases, leaving 11 bases between the germline ends. The CDR3 is 14 residues long. Full variable domain (remainder filled in from reference TRBV5-1 and TRBJ1-1): KAGVTQTPRYLIKTRGQQVTLSCSPISGHRSVSWYQQTPGQGLQFLFEYFSETQRNKGNFPGRFSGRQFSNSRSEMNVSTLELGDSALYLCASSFTGRDTEAFFGQGTRLTVV.

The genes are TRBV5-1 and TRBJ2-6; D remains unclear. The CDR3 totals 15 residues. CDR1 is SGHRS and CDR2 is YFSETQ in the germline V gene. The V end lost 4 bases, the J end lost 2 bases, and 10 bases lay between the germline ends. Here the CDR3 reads CASSVDTPGANVLTF. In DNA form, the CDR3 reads TGCGCCAGCAGCGTAGACACCCCTGGGGCCAACGTCCTGACTTTC.

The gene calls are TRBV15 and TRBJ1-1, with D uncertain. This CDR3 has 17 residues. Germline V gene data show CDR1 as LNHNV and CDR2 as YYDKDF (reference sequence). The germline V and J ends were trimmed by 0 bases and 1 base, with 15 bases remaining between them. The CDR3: CATSRDLLGGGNTEAFF. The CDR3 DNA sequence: TGTGCCACCAGCAGAGATCTATTGGGAGGCGGGAACACTGAAGCTTTCTTT. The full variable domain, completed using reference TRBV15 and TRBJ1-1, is DAMVIQNPRYQVTQFGKPVTLSCSQTLNHNVMYWYQQKSSQAPKLLFHYYDKDFNNEADTPDNFQSRRPNTSFCFLDIRSPGLGDTAMYLCATSRDLLGGGNTEAFFGQGTRLTVV.

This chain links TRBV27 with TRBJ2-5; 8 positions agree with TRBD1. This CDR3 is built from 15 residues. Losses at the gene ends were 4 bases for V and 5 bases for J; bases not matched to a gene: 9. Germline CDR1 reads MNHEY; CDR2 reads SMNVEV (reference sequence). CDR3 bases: TGTGCCAGCAGTTCCCGGACAGGGAATAGTGAGACCCAGTACTTC. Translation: CASSSRTGNSETQYF.

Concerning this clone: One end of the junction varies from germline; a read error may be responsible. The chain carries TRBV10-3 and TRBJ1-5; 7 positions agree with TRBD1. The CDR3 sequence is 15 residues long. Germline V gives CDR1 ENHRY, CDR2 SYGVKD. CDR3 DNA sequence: TGTGCCATCAGTGAGTCAGGAGGGGGCAACCAGCCCCAGCATTTT. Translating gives CAISESGGGNQPQHF.

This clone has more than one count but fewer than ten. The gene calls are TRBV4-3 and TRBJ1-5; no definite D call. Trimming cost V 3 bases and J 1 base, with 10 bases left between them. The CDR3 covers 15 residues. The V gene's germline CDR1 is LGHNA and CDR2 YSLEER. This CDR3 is CASSQAFTSNQPQHF. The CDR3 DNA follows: TGCGCCAGCAGCCAGGCCTTTACGAGCAATCAGCCCCAGCATTTT.

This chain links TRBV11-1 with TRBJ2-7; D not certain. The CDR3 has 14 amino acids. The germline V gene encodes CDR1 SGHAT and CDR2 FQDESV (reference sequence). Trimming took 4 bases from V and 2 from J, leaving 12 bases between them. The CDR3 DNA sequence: TGTGCCAGCAGCTCAGATTATTTAACCTACGAGCAGTACTTC. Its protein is CASSSDYLTYEQYF.

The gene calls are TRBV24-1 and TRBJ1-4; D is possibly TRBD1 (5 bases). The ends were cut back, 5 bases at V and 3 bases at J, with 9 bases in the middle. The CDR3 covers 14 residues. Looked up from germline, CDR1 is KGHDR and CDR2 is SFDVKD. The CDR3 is CATSAGDPNEKLFF. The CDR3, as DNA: TGTGCCACCAGTGCGGGGGACCCTAATGAAAAACTGTTTTTT.

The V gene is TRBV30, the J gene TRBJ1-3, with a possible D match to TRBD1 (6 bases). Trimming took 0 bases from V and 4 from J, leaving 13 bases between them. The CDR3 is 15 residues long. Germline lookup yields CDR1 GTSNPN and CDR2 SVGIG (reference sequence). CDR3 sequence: CAWSVAGVWGNTIYF. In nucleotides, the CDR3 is TGTGCCTGGAGTGTTGCAGGGGTATGGGGAAACACCATATATTTT.

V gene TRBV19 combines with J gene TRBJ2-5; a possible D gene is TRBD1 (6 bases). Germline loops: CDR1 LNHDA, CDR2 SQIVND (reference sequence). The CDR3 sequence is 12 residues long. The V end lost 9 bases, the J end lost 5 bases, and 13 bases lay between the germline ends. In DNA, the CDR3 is TGTGCCAGCGCTTCAGGGGTCGAGACCCAGTACTTC. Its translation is CASASGVETQYF.

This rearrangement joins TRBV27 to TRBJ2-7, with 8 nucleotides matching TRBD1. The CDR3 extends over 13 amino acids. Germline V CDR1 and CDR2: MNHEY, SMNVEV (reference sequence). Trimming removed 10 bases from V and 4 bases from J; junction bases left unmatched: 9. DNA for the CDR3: TGTGCCAATACGGGACAGGCCCTTTACGAGCAGTACTTC. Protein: CANTGQALYEQYF.

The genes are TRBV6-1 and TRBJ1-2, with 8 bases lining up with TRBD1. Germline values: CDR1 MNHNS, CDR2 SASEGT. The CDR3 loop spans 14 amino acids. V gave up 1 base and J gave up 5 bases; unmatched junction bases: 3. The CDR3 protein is CASSEGNRGYGYTF. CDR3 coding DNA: TGTGCCAGCAGTGAAGGGAACAGGGGGTATGGCTACACCTTC.

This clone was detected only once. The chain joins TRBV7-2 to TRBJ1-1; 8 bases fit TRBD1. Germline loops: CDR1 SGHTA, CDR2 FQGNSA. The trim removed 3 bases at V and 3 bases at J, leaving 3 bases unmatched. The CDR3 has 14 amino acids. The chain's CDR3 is CASSFHRGDTEAFF. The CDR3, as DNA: TGTGCCAGCAGCTTCCACAGGGGGGACACTGAAGCTTTCTTT.